The 21 T cell receptor beta chains below were found in one sample sequenced in a study of response to subunit inactivated influenza vaccine (dated by TCRdb to 2017 to 2018). Library prep was done by RT-PCR. Sequencing took place on an Illumina HiSeq 2500. TCRdb took the public reads, trimmed them with fastp at Q25, ran MiXCR for clone calling and kept in-frame beta chains. Every entry covers one CDR3 protein and lists the most common genes and DNA from its rows. Here the sample has some 640,000 distinct CDR3 sequences; approximately 13% occur a single time. The ten largest make up 6.5% to 8.5% of the sample. The sample in question was PBMCs from blood, obtained 14 to 15 days before vaccination. Receptor source: a man aged 45-60 years who received an inactivated influenza vaccine. Donor details come from another sample of the same person, matched by shared clones.

This chain links TRBV20-1 with TRBJ2-7; 8 bases map to TRBD1. The CDR3 runs 15 residues. The germline gives CDR1 DFQATT, CDR2 SNEGSKA (reference sequence). The V segment lost 1 base and the J segment 3 bases; nucleotides outside the gene matches: 8. Here the CDR3 reads CSARAPTGEYYEQYF. The DNA of the CDR3 is TGCAGTGCTAGAGCGCCGACAGGGGAGTACTACGAGCAGTACTTC.

This clonotype was detected ten times or more. The chain recombines TRBV7-2 with TRBJ2-5, with D perhaps TRBD1 (6 bases). With 1 base removed from V and 2 bases from J, the gap between germline ends came to 11 bases. Germline V lookup: CDR1 SGHTA, CDR2 FQGNSA. The length of the CDR3 is 15 residues. Here the CDR3 reads CASSLVTGNQETQYF. As DNA, the CDR3 is TGTGCCAGCAGCTTAGTTACAGGGAATCAAGAGACCCAGTACTTC.

The chain links TRBV28 to TRBJ2-5; 10 positions match TRBD2. The CDR3 has 17 amino acids. Trimming at V came to 6 bases and at J to 3 bases, leaving 13 bases not matched to a gene. The germline gives CDR1 MDHEN, CDR2 SYDVKM. The CDR3 spells CASRTSGHHTAEETQYF. In DNA form, the CDR3 reads TGTGCCAGCAGGACTAGCGGGCACCATACAGCAGAAGAGACCCAGTACTTC.

The chain couples TRBV27 to TRBJ2-7; 8 bases align to TRBD1. Germline V gives CDR1 MNHEY, CDR2 SMNVEV (reference sequence). This CDR3 contains 15 residues. V gave up 1 base and J gave up 2 bases; unmatched junction bases: 4. CDR3 residues: CASSLFGRGPYEQYF. The CDR3 DNA sequence: TGTGCCAGCAGTTTATTCGGCAGGGGGCCCTACGAGCAGTACTTC.

Only a few counts were recorded for this clonotype. The V and J genes are TRBV27 and TRBJ2-7; possible D gene TRBD1, 5 bases. The CDR3 sequence is 15 residues long. Germline CDR1 is MNHEY and CDR2 is SMNVEV (reference sequence). Between the trimmed V and J ends, which lost 4 bases and 0 bases, there was a span of 13 bases. CDR3 region: CASSSQGFGSYEQYF. The CDR3 DNA is TGTGCCAGCAGTTCGCAGGGTTTTGGCTCCTACGAGCAGTACTTC.

The chain has TRBV12-3 or TRBV12-4 and TRBJ2-2; 7 positions match TRBD2. Germline trimming cut 7 bases from V and 3 bases from J; bases unmatched to any gene: 5. The CDR3 totals 14 residues. CDR3 in DNA: TGTGCCAGCAAACCGGGGGGAGACACCGGGGAGCTGTTTTTT. It specifies CASKPGGDTGELFF.

This clonotype was observed a single time. The junction differs from germline at one of its ends, possibly a read error. The V gene is TRBV20-1, the J gene TRBJ2-2; TRBD2 might be the D (6 bases). The CDR3 consists of 16 residues. CDR1 is DFQATT and CDR2 is SNEGSKA in the germline V gene (reference sequence). In nucleotides, the CDR3 is TGCTGTGCTAGAGACCCGACTAGTTCGTCCGCCGGGGAGCTGTTTTTT. This sequence encodes CCARDPTSSSAGELFF.

The CDR3 DNA sequence: TGTGCCAGCAGCGACCAGCGGGAGGGCGTCTGGTACGAGCAGTACTTC. Its protein product is CASSDQREGVWYEQYF. J is TRBJ2-7 and V is TRBV5-4; 10 nucleotides align to TRBD2. V lost 4 bases to trimming and J lost 4 bases; unmatched junction nucleotides: 11. The CDR3 contains 16 residues. Germline assignment: CDR1 SGHNT and CDR2 YYREEE (reference sequence). The full variable domain, with the rest looked up from reference TRBV5-4 and TRBJ2-7, is ETGVTQSPTHLIKTRGQQVTLRCSSQSGHNTVSWYQQALGQGPQFIFQYYREEENGRGNFPPRFSGLQFPNYSSELNVNALELDDSALYLCASSDQREGVWYEQYFGPGTRLTVT.

The sample holds many counts of this clonotype. The junction departs from germline at one end; a sequencing error may be responsible. The rearrangement links TRBV7-2 to TRBJ2-2, with 7 bases aligning to TRBD1. This CDR3 comprises 15 residues. Germline V gene data show CDR1 as SGHTA and CDR2 as FQGNSA. The CDR3 nucleotides are TGCGCCAGCAGCTTGAGACAGGGCAACACCGGGGAGCTGTTTTTT. It yields the protein CASSLRQGNTGELFF.

The rearrangement joins TRBV7-2 to TRBJ2-1; D perhaps matches TRBD1 (7 bases). Germline loops: CDR1 SGHTA, CDR2 FQGNSA. The CDR3 loop spans 13 amino acids. V was clipped by 4 bases and J by 12 bases, with 16 bases between them. This chain's CDR3 is CASSSENRGGQFF. In nucleotides, the CDR3 is TGTGCCAGCAGCTCCGAAAACAGGGGAGGGCAGTTCTTC.

This clonotype was seen repeatedly, ten times or more. The genes are TRBV29-1 and TRBJ1-2; the D is unclear. V was trimmed by 1 base and J by 7 bases, leaving 16 bases between them. The germline V gene has CDR1 SQVTM and CDR2 ANQGSEA. The CDR3 totals 14 residues. CDR3 nucleotide sequence: TGCAGCGTTGAAGGAGTGGAGCGGGCGGGTGGCTACACCTTC. Translated, it gives CSVEGVERAGGYTF.

The rearrangement uses TRBV5-1 and TRBJ1-4; D ambiguous. The CDR3 is 14 amino acids. Trimming removed 4 bases at V and 8 bases at J, with 15 bases between. Germline V CDR1 and CDR2: SGHRS, YFSETQ. The DNA for the CDR3 is TGCGCCAGCAGCCCGCAAGGTGAGGGCGAAAAACTGTTTTTT. It specifies CASSPQGEGEKLFF. The entire variable domain, with the rest obtained from reference TRBV5-1 and TRBJ1-4, is as follows: KAGVTQTPRYLIKTRGQQVTLSCSPISGHRSVSWYQQTPGQGLQFLFEYFSETQRNKGNFPGRFSGRQFSNSRSEMNVSTLELGDSALYLCASSPQGEGEKLFFGSGTQLSVL.

There are a few counts of this clonotype. This rearrangement joins TRBV14 to TRBJ2-1; D is perhaps TRBD2 (5 bases). V dropped 1 base and J dropped 1 base, with 8 bases sitting between them. CDR1 and CDR2 (germline): SGHDN, FVKESK. This CDR3 spans 15 amino acids. CDR3 region: CASSQVRGSYNEQFF. For the CDR3, the DNA is TGTGCCAGCAGCCAAGTCCGGGGTTCCTACAATGAGCAGTTCTTC.

There are a few counts of this clonotype. This chain uses TRBV18 with TRBJ2-1; TRBD2 matches 8 bases. This CDR3 is built from 15 residues. The V and J ends lost 0 bases and 7 bases, in that order; junction bases with no gene match: 5. CDR1 is KGHSH and CDR2 is LQKENI in the germline V gene. CDR3 DNA sequence: TGTGCCAGCTCACCACCCGGGACTAGTGATAATGAGCAGTTCTTC. Its protein product is CASSPPGTSDNEQFF.

The sample holds many counts of this clonotype. The V gene is TRBV6-2 or TRBV6-3, the J gene TRBJ2-2, with 8 bases identical to TRBD1. CDR1 is MNHEY, CDR2 SVGEGT, per germline. The CDR3 runs 14 residues. After removal of 4 bases from V and 6 bases from J, the junction contained 4 bases not matched to a gene. The CDR3 nucleotides read TGTGCCAGCAGTTCGGACAGGGTCGCCGGGGAGCTGTTTTTT. Amino acids: CASSSDRVAGELFF.

This clonotype was observed many times. The chain recombines TRBV12-3 or TRBV12-4 with TRBJ2-5, with D maybe TRBD2 (5 bases). This CDR3 is 13 amino acids long. Trimming left V 1 base short and J 5 bases short, with 8 bases between. The CDR3 nucleotides read TGTGCCAGCAGTTTAGGAGGGATGGAGACCCAGTACTTC. This gives the protein CASSLGGMETQYF.

The CDR3 DNA is TGTGCCAGCAGCTTAAACCTAGCGGGAGGATACGTATACAATGAGCAGTTCTTC. As protein: CASSLNLAGGYVYNEQFF. The chain couples TRBV7-6 to TRBJ2-1, with TRBD2 matching over 11 bases. V was clipped by 2 bases and J by 4 bases; unmatched bases: 10. Germline CDR1 SGHVS, CDR2 FNYEAQ. CDR3 length: 18 residues.

This chain connects TRBV7-9 to TRBJ2-7; D might be TRBD1 or TRBD2, each matching 5 bases. The germline CDR1 and CDR2 sequences are SEHNR and FQNEAQ (reference sequence). The CDR3 loop spans 14 amino acids. V was shortened by 3 bases and J by 2 bases, with 11 bases between the two germline ends. CDR3 protein: CASSFEGPPYEQYF. CDR3 bases: TGTGCCAGCAGCTTCGAGGGACCTCCCTACGAGCAGTACTTC.

The chain links TRBV7-2 to TRBJ2-1; D unresolved. The germline V gene encodes CDR1 SGHTA and CDR2 FQGNSA. Between the trimmed V and J ends, which lost 6 bases and 10 bases, there was a span of 13 bases. The CDR3 extends over 12 amino acids. The CDR3 sequence is CASSFTKIEQFF. CDR3 DNA: TGTGCCAGCAGTTTTACGAAAATCGAGCAGTTCTTC.

This clonotype was recorded at least ten times. The chain carries TRBV6-2 or TRBV6-3 and TRBJ2-1, with 8 bases lining up with TRBD2. The ends lost 0 bases at V and 4 bases at J; junction bases unmatched: 5. This CDR3 region has 16 residues. Germline CDR1 MNHEY, CDR2 SVGEGT. CDR3 bases: TGTGCCAGCAGTTACTCTCGCGGGGGGTCTTACAATGAGCAGTTCTTC. This sequence encodes CASSYSRGGSYNEQFF.

This chain connects TRBV20-1 to TRBJ2-7; the match to TRBD1 covers 10 bases. Germline assignment: CDR1 DFQATT and CDR2 SNEGSKA (reference sequence). V trimming: 3 bases; J trimming: 3 bases; junction bases outside the gene matches: 11. This CDR3 has 16 amino acids. The CDR3 DNA sequence: TGCAGTGCTAGCCCATTTTCCGGGGACAGGGGCTACGAGCAGTACTTC. Translated, it gives CSASPFSGDRGYEQYF.